One TCR beta chain is described in this entry. The data belong to a study of cytomegalovirus exposure and HLA in healthy donors. 60 Vbeta and 13 Jbeta primers were used in PCR. Measured with immunoSEQ multiplex PCR; TCRdb has only the in-frame clones, and not every one. The sample includes roughly 200,000 clones, around 77% seen only once; the top ten take 1.5% to 2%. The CDR3 spans 14 residues. The V segment lost 6 bases and the J segment 6 bases; nucleotides outside the gene matches: 7. The germline CDR1 and CDR2 sequences are SQVTM and ANQGSEA. The TCR sequence derives from a man younger than 45 in good health and CMV-seronegative. The sequenced sample was PBMCs. This chain links TRBV29-1 with TRBJ2-1; the match to TRBD2 covers 11 bases. The CDR3 sequence: CSVAGTSGFNEQFF. The CDR3 DNA is TGCAGCGTAGCCGGGACTAGCGGCTTCAATGAGCAGTTCTTC.